This paragraph reports one T cell receptor (beta chain). Its antigen is not yet known. No base quality values were provided; no much bigger clone lies one nucleotide off. Flow cytometry had shown CD8+CD57+ cell expansion in the patients selected for sequencing. All patients had severe acquired aplastic anemia diagnosed by International Study of Aplastic Anemia and Agranulocytosis and Camitta criteria. Patients had received no therapy at the time of blood sampling. In the study, sorted CD4+ and CD8+ blood T cells from patients with severe aplastic anemia and from healthy subjects underwent deep sequencing of TCR repertoires. In the USA, patient enrollment took place under clinicaltrials.gov protocols 00001620, 01623167, 00001397, 00071045, 00081523 and 00961064. Ficoll-Paque density gradient centrifugation was used to isolate peripheral blood mononuclear cells. Before DNA extraction, CD4+ and CD8+ T cells were sorted with FACS or magnetic beads.

TCR beta VDJ combination and CDR3 sequence profiling used genomic DNA as the template. TCR repertoire sequencing was run on an Illumina HiSeq 2000. The authors processed their data as follows. TRBV/TRBJ rearrangement plots, CDR3 size and DJ length profiles, and Simpson's diversity index were used to assess repertoires. Whichever DNA sequence was most abundant in the deep sequencing data was defined as the immunodominant clone. CDR3 amino acid sequences were screened for sharing across subjects and were compared with published repertoires and the VDJdb database. Using fastp at Q25 and MiXCR, TCRdb reprocessed the public reads and kept productive beta chains. Merged by CDR3 protein, the rows form single entries marked with the most common genes and DNA. Here the V and J calls rest on TCRdb's processing, not on the authors' analysis. The sample has 110,000 or so distinct CDR3 sequences on record, approximately 50% of them singletons. The ten largest clonotypes hold approximately 28% of the sample.

This specimen comes from a study of CD8+CD57+ T cells in acquired aplastic anemia listed by TCRdb under 2018. In the study overall: DNA extracted from sorted CD4+ and CD8+ cells had a mean of about 3.2 ug, with a range of roughly 0.18 to 27.4 ug. CD8+CD57+ expansion was defined as a frequency above the mean frequency observed in healthy subjects. The investigation overall reported the following: Roughly 30 CD8+ CDR3 sequences were found to be shared between patients and controls, but these sequences appeared to be highly expressed in patients and within the immunodominant clones of the patients. Between patients and healthy controls, no significant difference in CD8+ Simpson's diversity was found (P=0.060).

CDR1 and CDR2 are read off the germline V gene as SNHLY and FYNNEI. At the junction V is shortened by 7 bases and J by 3 bases; bases outside the gene matches: 7. Counted from cysteine to phenylalanine, this CDR3 has 14 amino acids. Only CDR3 DNA is held: 42 bases, read in frame from base 1. This clonotype was obtained from a human donor with aplastic anemia. Sequences were obtained from sorted CD4+, CD8+, or CD8+CD57+ T cells (not recorded which) from PBMCs. This chain joins TRBV2 to TRBJ2-5; 8 middle bases align to TRBD1. The CDR3 loop reads CASTPDRAKETQYF. In nucleotides, the sequence is TGTGCCAGCACTCCGGACAGGGCGAAAGAGACCCAGTACTTC.